Listed below are T cell receptor beta chains from one sample, sequenced in a study of blood T cell repertoires in COVID-19. The assay was immunoSEQ multiplex PCR, and TCRdb's table has in-frame clones only and misses some. The sample carries approximately 530,000 clones, roughly 89% recorded once. Sequencing was carried out using peripheral blood. Receptor source: a woman between 50 and 59 years old with COVID-19, enrolled during active disease. The CDR3 runs from the conserved cysteine through the conserved F or W. Fields, in order: clone size, V gene, D gene, J gene, CDR3 protein, CDR3 DNA. The D gene is left open where the match is weak. Clone sizes are given selectively: once, few, many, or a class where the clone is expanded.

NA	TRBV6-5	TRBD1	TRBJ1-2	CASHNRGGVNYGYTF	TGTGCCAGCCACAACAGGGGGGGTGTCAACTATGGCTACACCTTC
NA	TRBV5-5	TRBD1	TRBJ2-7	CASSGRDRAYEQYF	TGTGCCAGCAGCGGCCGGGACAGGGCCTACGAGCAGTACTTC
NA	TRBV4-1	TRBD1	TRBJ1-1	CASSRTGVVTEAFF	TGCGCCAGCAGCCGCACAGGGGTAGTGACTGAAGCTTTCTTT
NA	TRBV2	NA	TRBJ2-3	CASRPGGVAGTDTQYF	TGTGCCAGCAGGCCCGGGGGAGTTGCAGGCACAGATACGCAGTATTTT
NA	TRBV7-2	NA	TRBJ1-2	CASSLETATNYGYTF	TGTGCCAGCAGCTTAGAGACAGCCACTAACTATGGCTACACCTTC
once	TRBV28	NA	TRBJ2-3	CASSLWAGLDNTQYF	TGTGCCAGCAGTTTATGGGCAGGGTTAGATAACACGCAGTATTTT
NA	TRBV28	TRBD1	TRBJ1-5	CASTGQPANQPQHF	TGTGCCAGCACGGGACAGCCTGCTAATCAGCCCCAGCATTTT
NA	TRBV9	NA	TRBJ1-2	CASSVGGRANSGYTF	TGTGCCAGCAGCGTAGGAGGCAGGGCTAATTCTGGCTACACCTTC
NA	TRBV6-5	NA	TRBJ2-7	CASGAGSSYEQYF	TGTGCCAGCGGGGCGGGATCATCCTACGAGCAGTACTTC
NA	TRBV6-5	NA	TRBJ1-3	CASTRTGGNTIYF	TGTGCCAGCACCCGAACGGGGGGAAACACCATATATTTT
NA	TRBV3-1/TRBV3-2	NA	TRBJ1-2	CASSHPTGLGGYTF	TGTGCCAGCAGCCACCCAACAGGGTTGGGAGGCTACACCTTC
NA	TRBV24-1	NA	TRBJ2-3	CATSDSLPNGQITDTQYF	TGTGCCACCAGTGATTCTTTGCCAAATGGACAGATCACAGATACGCAGTATTTT
NA	TRBV25-1	NA	TRBJ1-1	CASSGVTEAFF	TGTGCCAGCAGCGGGGTCACTGAAGCTTTCTTT
NA	TRBV28	NA	TRBJ1-5	CASSLSHPQPQHF	TGTGCCAGCAGTTTAAGCCACCCCCAGCCCCAGCATTTT
once	TRBV5-6	NA	TRBJ2-7	CASSSSIAVYEQYF	TGTGCCAGCAGCTCGTCGATCGCAGTATACGAGCAGTACTTC
NA	TRBV3-1/TRBV3-2	NA	TRBJ1-3	CASSQDFGGLGGNTIYF	TGTGCCAGCAGCCAAGATTTCGGGGGGCTAGGTGGAAACACCATATATTTT
NA	TRBV5-6	NA	TRBJ1-6	CASSLMPGEGSPLHF	TGTGCCAGCAGCTTGATGCCAGGGGAGGGCTCACCCCTCCACTTT
NA	TRBV2	NA	TRBJ1-5	CACQRVSNQPQHF	TGTGCCTGCCAGAGGGTGTCAAATCAGCCCCAGCATTTT
NA	TRBV27	TRBD1	TRBJ2-7	CASSLELDRSGYEQYF	TGTGCCAGCAGTTTAGAGTTGGACAGGTCTGGATACGAGCAGTACTTC
few	TRBV4-1	TRBD1	TRBJ2-7	CASSQAVPGQGPEQYF	TGCGCCAGCAGCCAAGCCGTCCCAGGACAGGGGCCCGAGCAGTACTTC
NA	TRBV14	NA	TRBJ2-7	CASSQKGLNYEQYF	TGTGCCAGCAGCCAGAAGGGACTGAATTACGAGCAGTACTTC
NA	TRBV5-1	NA	TRBJ2-1	CASSSTGGYQVGNEQFF	TGCGCCAGCAGCTCGACCGGAGGGTATCAAGTCGGGAATGAGCAGTTCTTC
NA	TRBV3-1/TRBV3-2	NA	TRBJ1-5	CASSQEGRNQPQHF	TGTGCCAGCAGCCAAGAGGGGAGAAATCAGCCCCAGCATTTT
NA	TRBV11-1	NA	TRBJ2-3	CASSFGQAQADTQYF	TGTGCCAGCAGCTTTGGGCAGGCTCAGGCAGATACGCAGTATTTT
few	TRBV6-6	NA	TRBJ2-7	CASSYLFYEQYF	TGTGCCAGCAGTTACCTTTTCTACGAGCAGTACTTC
once	TRBV5-1	TRBD1	TRBJ2-7	CASSRGGGDRVNEQYF	TGCGCCAGCAGCAGGGGGGGTGGGGACAGGGTAAACGAGCAGTACTTC
NA	TRBV30	NA	TRBJ2-7	CAWSDGRAYEQYF	TGTGCCTGGAGTGACGGCAGGGCCTACGAGCAGTACTTC
NA	TRBV27	NA	TRBJ1-6	CASSLEAETGSYSPLHF	TGTGCCAGCAGTTTAGAGGCGGAGACAGGAAGTTATTCACCCCTCCACTTT
once	TRBV9	NA	TRBJ2-1	CASSGDWNSNEQFF	TGTGCCAGCAGCGGGGACTGGAACTCCAATGAGCAGTTCTTC
NA	TRBV5-1	NA	TRBJ2-3	CASSLGARGDTQYF	TGCGCCAGCAGCTTGGGGGCCCGTGGGGATACGCAGTATTTT
few	TRBV3-1/TRBV3-2	TRBD1	TRBJ1-2	CASSRDSANYGYTF	TGTGCCAGCAGCCGGGACAGTGCTAACTATGGCTACACCTTC
NA	TRBV11-3	TRBD1	TRBJ1-1	CASSWTGDTEAFF	TGTGCCAGCAGCTGGACAGGGGACACTGAAGCTTTCTTT
NA	TRBV2	NA	TRBJ1-1	CASRAREVAFF	TGTGCCAGCAGGGCCCGGGAGGTAGCTTTCTTT
few	TRBV7-2	NA	TRBJ1-2	CASSLAGSGGYTF	TGTGCCAGCAGCTTAGCGGGGAGCGGAGGCTACACCTTC
NA	TRBV5-1	NA	TRBJ2-7	CASSATTSYEQYF	TGCGCCAGCAGCGCAACGACTAGCTACGAGCAGTACTTC
NA	TRBV5-1	NA	TRBJ2-7	CASSTYPRGATYEQYF	TGCGCCAGCAGCACTTACCCCAGGGGCGCAACGTACGAGCAGTACTTC
NA	TRBV18	TRBD1	TRBJ2-7	CASSPPAISDRGGEQYF	TGTGCCAGCTCACCACCAGCTATCTCGGACAGGGGAGGCGAGCAGTACTTC
NA	TRBV7-3	NA	TRBJ1-1	CASSPSPRRGTEAFF	TGTGCCAGCAGCCCCTCCCCCCGAAGGGGGACTGAAGCTTTCTTT
NA	TRBV7-3	TRBD1	TRBJ1-5	CASSLLSRGSAGGQPQHF	TGTGCCAGCAGCTTATTAAGCCGGGGCAGCGCAGGGGGTCAGCCCCAGCATTTT
NA	TRBV7-9	NA	TRBJ1-1	CASSVGLGNTEAFF	TGTGCCAGCAGCGTGGGCTTAGGGAACACTGAAGCTTTCTTT
NA	TRBV30	NA	TRBJ1-1	CAWTVGTLNTEAFF	TGTGCCTGGACTGTCGGGACATTGAACACTGAAGCTTTCTTT
NA	TRBV9	NA	TRBJ1-1	CASSQGHANTEAFF	TGTGCCAGCAGCCAGGGACACGCGAACACTGAAGCTTTCTTT
NA	TRBV9	NA	TRBJ2-5	CASSVDLTRETQYF	TGTGCCAGCAGCGTAGATTTGACGAGGGAGACCCAGTACTTC
NA	TRBV30	NA	TRBJ1-5	CAWRSGLNQPQHF	TGTGCCTGGAGATCGGGACTCAATCAGCCCCAGCATTTT
NA	TRBV4-2	TRBD1	TRBJ1-2	CASSQAAQGENYGYTF	TGTGCCAGCAGCCAAGCAGCACAGGGGGAGAACTATGGCTACACCTTC
NA	TRBV29-1	NA	TRBJ1-3	CSVEAAGSSGNTIYF	TGCAGCGTTGAAGCGGCGGGAAGCTCTGGAAACACCATATATTTT